This T cell receptor (beta chain) was documented in a study of cytomegalovirus exposure and HLA in healthy donors. Study-level background: Genotyping of 400 or so donors showed that 70% to 90% belonged to the Caucasian-associated ancestry cluster. Study conclusions and caveats: Analysis performed later found more than 15,000 TCR beta sequences associated with HLA alleles at 0.05 false discovery rate. A later analysis linked a missense variant in DCLRE1C to the trimming of TCR beta V and J genes. Overall, 164 TCR beta chains were annotated as cytomegalovirus-associated.

With respect to this clone: Its target is not known.

The CDR3 sequence is 18 residues long. V dropped 2 bases and J dropped 7; count of bases not matched to a gene: 10. The germline V gene has CDR1 MGHRA and CDR2 YSYEKL. The PCR ran on 60 Vbeta and 13 Jbeta primers. Generated by immunoSEQ multiplex PCR, the TCRdb table keeps only in-frame clones and is missing some. This table has 180,000 or so clones, 82% appearing once. The clonotype comes from a middle-aged man in good health and CMV-seronegative. V and J are TRBV4-1 and TRBJ2-1; 14 nucleotides line up with TRBD2. Sequenced input: PBMCs. The CDR3 sequence: CASSQRDYGLAGGNEQFF. Written as DNA, the CDR3 is TGCGCCAGCAGCCAAAGGGACTACGGACTAGCGGGGGGAAATGAGCAGTTCTTC.